These 25 T cell receptor beta chains came from one sample sequenced in a study of cytomegalovirus exposure and HLA in healthy donors. The study ran its PCR with 60 Vbeta and 13 Jbeta primers. Clones were sequenced by immunoSEQ multiplex PCR, and TCRdb holds only the in-frame ones, with some missing. The data show about 120,000 clones, around 78% seen once. The specimen sequenced was PBMCs. Receptor source: a woman younger than 45 in good health and CMV-seropositive.

J is TRBJ2-2 and V is TRBV27; perhaps TRBD2 as D (6 bases). This CDR3 has 14 residues. V lost 6 bases, J lost 4 bases, and 12 bases lay in between. Germline values: CDR1 MNHEY, CDR2 SMNVEV (reference sequence). CDR3 in amino acids: CASRASGGTGELFF. CDR3 DNA: TGTGCCAGCAGGGCCTCCGGGGGCACCGGGGAGCTGTTTTTT.

The chain joins TRBV5-6 to TRBJ2-6; 7 bases map to TRBD1. V lost 2 bases to trimming and J lost 2 bases; unmatched junction nucleotides: 4. The CDR3 is made up of 16 amino acids. The V gene's germline CDR1 is SGHDT and CDR2 YYEEEE. The CDR3 loop is CASSFQGGAGANVLTF. The CDR3 coding sequence is TGTGCCAGCAGCTTCCAAGGGGGCGCTGGGGCCAACGTCCTGACTTTC. Full variable domain (remainder filled in from reference TRBV5-6 and TRBJ2-6): DAGVTQSPTHLIKTRGQQVTLRCSPKSGHDTVSWYQQALGQGPQFIFQYYEEEERQRGNFPDRFSGHQFPNYSSELNVNALLLGDSALYLCASSFQGGAGANVLTFGAGSRLTVL.

The chain carries TRBV10-1 and TRBJ2-3, with TRBD2 identical over 10 bases. Trimming at V came to 3 bases and at J to 1 base, leaving 16 bases not matched to a gene. CDR3 size: 20 residues. The germline CDR1 and CDR2 sequences are WNHNN and SYGVQD (reference sequence). CDR3 coding DNA: TGCGCCAGCAGTGACTTTTTCGGACTAGCGGCGGGTGCCGGCACAGATACGCAGTATTTT. This gives the protein CASSDFFGLAAGAGTDTQYF.

The chain uses TRBV29-1 and TRBJ2-3; TRBD2 is a possible D gene (5 bases). Germline assignment: CDR1 SQVTM and CDR2 ANQGSEA. CDR3 length equals 17 residues. The germline V and J ends were trimmed by 6 bases and 3 bases, with 25 bases remaining between them. The CDR3 reads CSVASGLQVGTTDTQYF. CDR3 DNA sequence: TGCAGCGTAGCCAGTGGACTGCAAGTCGGTACTACAGATACGCAGTATTTT.

The chain uses TRBV28 and TRBJ2-7; D is ambiguous. CDR3 length: 12 residues. V gave up 6 bases and J gave up 3 bases, with 9 bases separating them. The germline V gene encodes CDR1 MDHEN and CDR2 SYDVKM. Here the CDR3 DNA reads TGTGCCAGCAGCCTCGGGTACTACGAGCAGTACTTC. Translation: CASSLGYYEQYF.

On this clone: At one end, the junction sequence differs from germline, possibly due to a read error. This chain links TRBV7-9 with TRBJ2-7; 7 nucleotides line up with TRBD1. This CDR3 comprises 12 residues. Germline assignment: CDR1 SEHNR and CDR2 FQNEAQ (reference sequence). The CDR3 loop is CSSSTDRVEQYF. CDR3 nucleotide sequence: TGTTCCAGCAGCACCGACAGGGTCGAGCAGTACTTC.

V gene TRBV14 combines with J gene TRBJ1-2; no clear D. The germline V gene has CDR1 SGHDN and CDR2 FVKESK. V was cut by 4 bases and J by 1 base, with 19 bases left in between. There are 17 residues in the CDR3. The CDR3, as DNA: TGTGCCAGCAGCCGCGTTTTAAGGACTGATTATAACTATGGCTACACCTTC. Translated, it gives CASSRVLRTDYNYGYTF.

The chain uses TRBV6-1 and TRBJ1-5; 8 bases agree with TRBD1. The germline V gene has CDR1 MNHNS and CDR2 SASEGT. With 5 bases clipped from V and 7 bases from J, the junction kept 10 bases outside the gene matches. The CDR3 has 15 residues. CDR3 nucleotide sequence: TGTGCCAGCAGTACCCCAGGGGGCCTGGGACAGCCCCAGCATTTT. Encoded protein: CASSTPGGLGQPQHF.

This chain connects TRBV2 to TRBJ2-7; 15 bases match TRBD2. The CDR3 is 17 residues long. Germline lookup yields CDR1 SNHLY and CDR2 FYNNEI. The junction had 10 bases not matched to a gene; V was cut back by 5 bases and J by 5 bases. The CDR3 loop is CASSPGLAGGAYHEQYF. CDR3 DNA sequence: TGTGCCAGCAGTCCCGGACTAGCGGGGGGGGCCTACCACGAGCAGTACTTC.

This chain connects TRBV19 to TRBJ2-6; 7 nucleotides match TRBD1. The CDR3 loop spans 11 amino acids. The trim removed 10 bases at V and 12 bases at J, leaving 6 bases unmatched. The germline gives CDR1 LNHDA, CDR2 SQIVND (reference sequence). The CDR3 DNA is TGTGCCACCGCGACAGGGACCGTCCTGACTTTC. This encodes CATATGTVLTF.

This clone turned up a few times. CDR3 region: CASSFPQGGYGNQPQHF. DNA of the CDR3: TGTGCCAGCAGTTTTCCACAAGGGGGATATGGCAATCAGCCCCAGCATTTT. The chain is built from TRBV28 and TRBJ1-5; a weak D match, TRBD1 (6 bases). CDR3 length: 17 residues. V dropped 3 bases and J dropped 2 bases, with 17 bases sitting between them. Germline lookup yields CDR1 MDHEN and CDR2 SYDVKM.

The rearrangement joins TRBV5-4 to TRBJ2-5; 8 bases agree with TRBD2. J was trimmed by 2 bases and V by 6 bases; bases with no gene match: 9. CDR3 length: 15 residues. Germline CDR1 reads SGHNT; CDR2 reads YYREEE (reference sequence). The CDR3, as DNA: TGTGCCAGCACCCGGGGGGGCCTTTATCAAGAGACCCAGTACTTC. Protein: CASTRGGLYQETQYF.

The chain employs TRBV4-3 and TRBJ1-1, with TRBD1 as a possible D gene (6 bases). Trimming cost V 3 bases and J 1 base, with 9 bases left between them. Germline CDR1 and CDR2: LGHNA and YSLEER. The CDR3 totals 14 residues. CDR3 sequence (DNA): TGCGCCAGCAGCCAGGACAGTTGGAACACTGAAGCTTTCTTT. It translates to CASSQDSWNTEAFF.

This clone appeared a single time. The rearrangement uses TRBV27 and TRBJ1-1; the D is unclear. Germline V CDR1 and CDR2: MNHEY, SMNVEV (reference sequence). V was shortened by 4 bases and J by 2 bases, with 8 bases between the two germline ends. This CDR3 has 13 residues. In DNA form, the CDR3 reads TGTGCCAGCAGTTATCGGGTTAACACTGAAGCTTTCTTT. This gives the protein CASSYRVNTEAFF.

The J gene is TRBJ1-2, the V gene TRBV5-4; 7 bases are shared with TRBD1. The germline V gene has CDR1 SGHNT and CDR2 YYREEE (reference sequence). V trimming: 4 bases; J trimming: 5 bases; junction bases outside the gene matches: 14. The CDR3 consists of 16 residues. The DNA for the CDR3 is TGTGCCAGCAGCGCAATTGGGGCAGGGGGTACATATGGCTACACCTTC. Its protein product is CASSAIGAGGTYGYTF. Combining the CDR3 with reference TRBV5-4 and TRBJ1-2 gives the whole variable domain ETGVTQSPTHLIKTRGQQVTLRCSSQSGHNTVSWYQQALGQGPQFIFQYYREEENGRGNFPPRFSGLQFPNYSSELNVNALELDDSALYLCASSAIGAGGTYGYTFGSGTRLTVV.

V usage is TRBV18 and J usage is TRBJ2-1; maybe TRBD2 (5 bases). The CDR3 runs to 13 residues. Between the trimmed V and J ends, which lost 3 bases and 11 bases, there was a span of 14 bases. In germline, CDR1 is KGHSH, CDR2 LQKENI. CDR3: CASSPGNVLQQFF. The CDR3 bases are TGTGCCAGCTCACCCGGGAACGTACTTCAGCAGTTCTTC.

The chain joins TRBV27 to TRBJ1-6; D unresolved. V gave up 0 bases and J gave up 7 bases, with 7 bases separating them. The germline CDR1 and CDR2 sequences are MNHEY and SMNVEV (reference sequence). This CDR3 region has 14 residues. In nucleotides, the CDR3 is TGTGCCAGCAGTTTATCTGTTGAGAATTCACCCCTCCACTTT. It codes for CASSLSVENSPLHF.

This rearrangement joins TRBV30 to TRBJ1-1; D is possibly TRBD1 (5 bases). V lost 3 bases, J lost 7 bases, and 15 bases lay in between. CDR1 GTSNPN and CDR2 SVGIG come from the germline V gene (reference sequence). This CDR3 spans 13 amino acids. The CDR3 DNA sequence: TGTGCCTGGAGGGGGGAGGGTAGGGTTGAAGCTTTCTTT. It is translated as CAWRGEGRVEAFF.

The chain is built from TRBV28 and TRBJ2-5, with TRBD2 matching 10 bases. The length of the CDR3 is 16 residues. V was clipped by 4 bases and J by 0 bases; unmatched bases: 5. The germline CDR1 and CDR2 sequences are MDHEN and SYDVKM. CDR3 amino acids: CASSSEGLAYQETQYF. CDR3 coding DNA: TGTGCCAGCAGTTCCGAGGGACTAGCGTACCAAGAGACCCAGTACTTC.

The chain recombines TRBV7-8 with TRBJ2-5; maybe TRBD2 (6 bases). The CDR3 runs 15 residues. Germline values: CDR1 SGHVS, CDR2 FQNEAQ. With 7 bases removed from V and 9 bases from J, the gap between germline ends came to 24 bases. CDR3 sequence: CASISGDLKSGAQYF. The CDR3 DNA reads TGTGCCAGCATATCGGGGGACCTCAAGAGTGGGGCCCAGTACTTC.

The J gene is TRBJ1-1, the V gene TRBV7-6; D unclear. CDR3 size: 15 residues. CDR1 and CDR2 (germline): SGHVS, FNYEAQ. The V and J ends lost 1 base and 2 bases respectively, with 11 bases between them. The DNA of the CDR3 is TGTGCCAGCAGCTTAGATGGGAGAATCAACACTGAAGCTTTCTTT. Translating it yields CASSLDGRINTEAFF. Together with reference TRBV7-6 and TRBJ1-1, the CDR3 gives the full variable domain: GAGVSQSPRYKVTKRGQDVALRCDPISGHVSLYWYRQALGQGPEFLTYFNYEAQQDKSGLPNDRFSAERPEGSISTLTIQRTEQRDSAMYRCASSLDGRINTEAFFGQGTRLTVV.

V is TRBV9 and J is TRBJ2-2; D gene uncertain. CDR3 length: 14 residues. The V end was cut by 4 bases, the J end by 5 bases, with 12 bases between. Germline lookup yields CDR1 SGDLS and CDR2 YYNGEE. Here the CDR3 DNA reads TGTGCCAGCAGCCTCCCATCAACAACCGGGGAGCTGTTTTTT. Translating gives CASSLPSTTGELFF.

This clone was found a few times. This chain links TRBV6-1 with TRBJ2-7; 8 nucleotides align to TRBD1. CDR3 length equals 15 residues. Germline trimming cut 2 bases from V and 3 bases from J; bases unmatched to any gene: 6. CDR1 and CDR2 (germline): MNHNS, SASEGT. CDR3 sequence: CASSEWTGSLYEQYF. The CDR3 nucleotides read TGTGCCAGCAGTGAATGGACAGGGTCACTCTACGAGCAGTACTTC.

This chain links TRBV9 with TRBJ1-2; D may be TRBD1 (5 bases). V shed 3 bases and J shed 4 bases, with 13 bases lying between them. CDR1 and CDR2 (germline): SGDLS, YYNGEE. This CDR3 is 14 amino acids long. The CDR3: CASSAPRGGYGYTF. The CDR3, as DNA: TGTGCCAGCAGCGCCCCGCGGGGCGGCTATGGCTACACCTTC.

The rearrangement joins TRBV7-6 to TRBJ2-1; possibly TRBD1 for D (7 bases). The ends were cut back, 5 bases at V and 8 bases at J, with 13 bases in the middle. Germline-derived CDR1 and CDR2 are SGHVS and FNYEAQ. CDR3 size: 13 residues. CDR3 loop: CASSGGGNYEQFF. The CDR3 coding sequence is TGTGCCAGCAGCGGAGGGGGCAACTATGAGCAGTTCTTC.